The 18 T cell receptor beta chains reported below all come from one sample, sequenced in a study of T cells in Graves' hyperthyroidism and ophthalmopathy (dated by TCRdb to 2018 to 2020). Libraries were prepared through multiplex PCR. Sequencing was carried out with an Illumina HiSeq 2000. Amplification of TCR beta CDR3 regions was carried out from RNA transcripts. The TCR CDR3 was subjected to a first round of RT-PCR using the HTBI primer set and the Qiagen OneStep RT-PCR kit. TCRdb took the public reads, trimmed them with fastp at Q25, ran MiXCR for clone calling and kept in-frame beta chains. CDR3 protein duplicates are merged, each entry listing the most common genes and DNA. The sample table shows around 380,000 distinct CDR3 sequences, and approximately 15% are seen once. Together, the top ten hold around 20% of the sample. The specimen sequenced was blood. The origin of the receptors is a man under 40 with Graves' hyperthyroidism that later progressed to Graves' ophthalmopathy.

This clonotype was detected a few times. The chain couples TRBV5-1 to TRBJ1-6; 9 bases are a match to TRBD1. Germline-derived CDR1 and CDR2 are SGHRS and YFSETQ. The V and J ends lost 6 bases and 9 bases, in that order; junction bases with no gene match: 10. This CDR3 is built from 15 residues. The CDR3 DNA reads as TGCGCCAGCACCCTATCGGGACAGGGCCGTTCACCCCTCCACTTT. This encodes CASTLSGQGRSPLHF.

This clonotype came up many times. CDR3 region: CASSPPRGGPGERGSSYNEQFF. CDR3 DNA: TGTGCCAGCAGCCCTCCTCGAGGGGGTCCGGGGGAGCGGGGGAGCTCCTACAATGAGCAGTTCTTC. This chain uses TRBV11-2 with TRBJ2-1; 8 bases match TRBD2. The CDR3 totals 22 residues. Looked up from germline, CDR1 is SGHAT and CDR2 is FQNNGV. V trimming: 5 bases; J trimming: 0 bases; junction bases outside the gene matches: 24. The full variable domain, completed using reference TRBV11-2 and TRBJ2-1, is EAGVAQSPRYKIIEKRQSVAFWCNPISGHATLYWYQQILGQGPKLLIQFQNNGVVDDSQLPKDRFSAERLKGVDSTLKIQPAKLEDSAVYLCASSPPRGGPGERGSSYNEQFFGPGTRLTVL.

This clonotype was seen ten or more times. A junction boundary mismatches the germline segment, possibly from a read error. This chain links TRBV5-1 with TRBJ2-7, with D tentatively TRBD1 or TRBD2 (5 bases each). The CDR3 is 14 residues long. Germline CDR1 is SGHRS and CDR2 is YFSETQ. CDR3 coding DNA: TGTGCCAGCAGCTTAGCCGGGGCCTCCTACGAGCAGTACTTC. This gives the protein CASSLAGASYEQYF.

CDR3 in amino acids: CAWSVLPRRGGTYEQYF. The CDR3 DNA reads TGTGCCTGGAGTGTACTACCTCGTCGGGGGGGTACCTACGAGCAGTACTTC. J is TRBJ2-7 and V is TRBV30; 8 bases fit TRBD2. The CDR3 runs to 17 residues. The V segment lost 0 bases and the J segment 2 bases; nucleotides outside the gene matches: 12. Germline V lookup: CDR1 GTSNPN, CDR2 SVGIG (reference sequence).

This clonotype occurred a few times. The rearrangement uses TRBV9 and TRBJ2-7; D is perhaps TRBD1 (6 bases). Trimming shortened V by 3 bases and J by 0 bases, and 10 bases separated the two germline ends. Germline CDR1 is SGDLS and CDR2 is YYNGEE. The CDR3 length is 14 residues. The CDR3 sequence: CASSDTGSSYEQYF. The DNA of the CDR3 is TGTGCCAGCAGCGATACAGGGAGCTCCTACGAGCAGTACTTC.

This clonotype was counted at least ten times. V is TRBV7-9 and J is TRBJ2-3; no clear D. Germline V gives CDR1 SEHNR, CDR2 FQNEAQ (reference sequence). Deletions cut 5 bases from V and 5 bases from J, with 20 bases between. This CDR3 spans 16 amino acids. This CDR3 is CASSPARTTPEDTQYF. The CDR3 DNA sequence: TGTGCCAGCAGCCCCGCGCGGACCACTCCGGAAGATACGCAGTATTTT. The full variable domain, rest sourced from reference TRBV7-9 and TRBJ2-3, is DTGVSQNPRHKITKRGQNVTFRCDPISEHNRLYWYRQTLGQGPEFLTYFQNEAQLEKSRLLSDRFSAERPKGSFSTLEIQRTEQGDSAMYLCASSPARTTPEDTQYFGPGTRLTVL.

This clonotype was counted between two and nine times. V gene TRBV27 combines with J gene TRBJ1-2; D gene ambiguous. V lost 5 bases to trimming and J lost 6 bases, with 16 bases between them. The germline V gene has CDR1 MNHEY and CDR2 SMNVEV (reference sequence). This CDR3 comprises 14 residues. The CDR3 loop is CASSPHLVGNGYTF. For the CDR3, the DNA is TGTGCCAGCAGTCCCCACCTCGTCGGGAATGGCTACACCTTC.

This clonotype was observed a handful of times. The chain combines TRBV30 with TRBJ1-1; D is possibly TRBD1 (6 bases). The CDR3 extends over 14 amino acids. From germline, CDR1 is GTSNPN and CDR2 SVGIG (reference sequence). Trimming shortened V by 3 bases and J by 7 bases, and 18 bases separated the two germline ends. The CDR3 sequence is CAWRPGAGYGEAFF. The CDR3 region has the DNA TGTGCCTGGAGACCAGGGGCAGGTTACGGTGAAGCTTTCTTT.

At least ten counts were recorded for this clonotype. This chain joins TRBV19 and TRBJ1-5; TRBD1 aligns across 9 bases. Losses at the gene ends were 5 bases for V and 2 bases for J; bases not matched to a gene: 13. This CDR3 has 18 residues. CDR1 is LNHDA and CDR2 is SQIVND in the germline V gene (reference sequence). The CDR3 coding sequence is TGTGCCAGTAGTGTCACAGGGGGCGCCCATAGCGGCAATCAGCCCCAGCATTTT. It codes for CASSVTGGAHSGNQPQHF. Complete variable domain (other parts from reference TRBV19 and TRBJ1-5): DGGITQSPKYLFRKEGQNVTLSCEQNLNHDAMYWYRQDPGQGLRLIYYSQIVNDFQKGDIAEGYSVSREKKESFPLTVTSAQKNPTAFYLCASSVTGGAHSGNQPQHFGDGTRLSIL.

The V gene is TRBV6-5, the J gene TRBJ1-1; D perhaps matches TRBD1 (5 bases). The CDR3 spans 12 residues. V lost 4 bases to trimming and J lost 6 bases, with 9 bases between them. The germline CDR1 and CDR2 sequences are MNHEY and SVGAGI. The CDR3 here is CASSSDSSEAFF. The CDR3 nucleotides are TGTGCCAGCAGTTCAGACAGCTCTGAAGCTTTCTTT.

Ten or more counts support this clonotype. The chain links TRBV6-1 to TRBJ1-2, with D possibly matching TRBD1 (6 bases). Germline CDR1 is MNHNS and CDR2 is SASEGT. This CDR3 contains 13 residues. V was trimmed by 6 bases and J by 4 bases, leaving 12 bases between them. CDR3 protein: CASRGGAGYGYTF. The CDR3 DNA reads TGTGCCAGCAGGGGGGGGGCAGGCTATGGCTACACCTTC.

The chain uses TRBV11-3 and TRBJ2-2; TRBD2 matches at 9 bases. The CDR3 loop spans 16 amino acids. Germline V CDR1 and CDR2: SGHNT, YENEEA. V trimming: 2 bases; J trimming: 3 bases; junction bases outside the gene matches: 4. The CDR3 nucleotides are TGTGCCAGCAGCTTACCGGGACTAGCATACACCGGGGAGCTGTTTTTT. It encodes CASSLPGLAYTGELFF.

The chain recombines TRBV20-1 with TRBJ2-1, with 11 nucleotides matching TRBD2. Trimming took 0 bases from V and 5 from J; bases not matched to a gene: 12. Germline V gene data show CDR1 as DFQATT and CDR2 as SNEGSKA (reference sequence). The CDR3 loop spans 18 amino acids. CDR3 nucleotide sequence: TGCAGTGCTAGAGATTTCGGTAGCGGGGGGGCCAGGAACAATGAGCAGTTCTTC. Its protein is CSARDFGSGGARNNEQFF.

At least ten counts were recorded for this clonotype. This chain links TRBV5-4 with TRBJ2-3; D gene unclear. Germline V gene data show CDR1 as SGHNT and CDR2 as YYREEE (reference sequence). V gave up 1 base and J gave up 0 bases, with 6 bases separating them. The CDR3 runs 14 residues. CDR3 protein: CASSLLPSTDTQYF. CDR3 in DNA: TGTGCCAGCAGCTTGCTCCCTAGCACAGATACGCAGTATTTT.

This clonotype was seen ten or more times. This chain joins TRBV2 and TRBJ2-3; 10 bases align to TRBD2. The CDR3 totals 15 residues. With V trimmed by 6 bases and J by 6 bases, 9 bases remained unmatched. Per the germline V gene, CDR1 is SNHLY and CDR2 is FYNNEI. In DNA, the CDR3 is TGTGCCAGCAGCCCCCAGAGCGGGGGGGCGGATACGCAGTATTTT. Protein: CASSPQSGGADTQYF.

This clonotype was counted a few times. The J gene is TRBJ1-2, the V gene TRBV6-1, with 7 positions matching TRBD1. In germline, CDR1 is MNHNS, CDR2 SASEGT. This CDR3 contains 16 residues. After removal of 5 bases from V and 6 bases from J, the junction contained 15 bases not matched to a gene. The chain's CDR3 is CASSYYPGQLGDGYTF. Here the CDR3 DNA reads TGTGCCAGCAGTTACTACCCGGGACAGCTAGGAGATGGCTACACCTTC.

This clonotype appeared a few times. The chain recombines TRBV18 with TRBJ2-5, with 9 bases matching TRBD1. V was pared by 3 bases and J by 5 bases, with 10 bases of the junction left unmatched. CDR1 is KGHSH and CDR2 is LQKENI in the germline V gene. The CDR3 runs to 16 residues. The CDR3 sequence: CASSPRRDRAGETQYF. CDR3 nucleotides: TGTGCCAGCTCACCGCGCCGGGACAGGGCAGGGGAGACCCAGTACTTC.

Comments on this clonotype: This may come from a read error, since a much larger clone is one base off. The chain is built from TRBV2 and TRBJ2-3; D is perhaps TRBD2 (6 bases). Trimming pared 4 bases from V and 2 bases from J, leaving 13 bases between. Germline V lookup: CDR1 SNHLY, CDR2 FYNNEI. The CDR3 totals 15 residues. The CDR3 is CASSVEASATDTQYF. The CDR3 DNA follows: TGTGCCAGCAGTGTGGAGGCTAGCGCCACAGATACGCAGTATTTT.